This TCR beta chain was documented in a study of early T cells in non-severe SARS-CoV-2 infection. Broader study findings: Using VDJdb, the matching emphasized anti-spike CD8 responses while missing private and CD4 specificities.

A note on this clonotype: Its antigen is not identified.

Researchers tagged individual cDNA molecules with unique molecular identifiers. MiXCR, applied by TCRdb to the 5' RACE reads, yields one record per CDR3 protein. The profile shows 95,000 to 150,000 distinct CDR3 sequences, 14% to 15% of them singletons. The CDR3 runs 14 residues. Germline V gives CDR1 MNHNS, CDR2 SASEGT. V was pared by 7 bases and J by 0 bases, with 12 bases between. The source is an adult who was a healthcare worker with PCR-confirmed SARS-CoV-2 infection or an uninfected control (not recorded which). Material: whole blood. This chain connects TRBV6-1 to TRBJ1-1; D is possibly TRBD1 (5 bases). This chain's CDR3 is CASTKGEVNTEAFF. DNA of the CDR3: TGTGCCAGCACTAAAGGGGAGGTGAACACTGAAGCTTTCTTT.